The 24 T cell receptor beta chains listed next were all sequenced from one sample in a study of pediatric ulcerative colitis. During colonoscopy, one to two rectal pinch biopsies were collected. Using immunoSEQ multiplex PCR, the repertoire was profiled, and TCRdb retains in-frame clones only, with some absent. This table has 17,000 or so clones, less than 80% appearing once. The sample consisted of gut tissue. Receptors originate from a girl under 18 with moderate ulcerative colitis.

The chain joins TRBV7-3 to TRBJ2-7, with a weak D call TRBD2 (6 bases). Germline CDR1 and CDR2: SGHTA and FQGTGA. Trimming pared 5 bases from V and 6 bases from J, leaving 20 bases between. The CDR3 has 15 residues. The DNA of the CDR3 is TGTGCCAGCAGCCCCCAAGTTACGGGAGTGCTCGAGCAGTACTTC. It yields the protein CASSPQVTGVLEQYF. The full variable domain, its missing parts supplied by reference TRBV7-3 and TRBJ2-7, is GAGVSQTPSNKVTEKGKYVELRCDPISGHTALYWYRQSLGQGPEFLIYFQGTGAADDSGLPNDRFFAVRPEGSVSTLKIQRTERGDSAVYLCASSPQVTGVLEQYFGPGTRLTVT.

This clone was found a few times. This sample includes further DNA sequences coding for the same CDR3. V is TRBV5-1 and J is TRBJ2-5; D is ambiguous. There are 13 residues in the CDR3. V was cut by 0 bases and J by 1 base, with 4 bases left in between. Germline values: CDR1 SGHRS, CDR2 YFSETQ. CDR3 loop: CASSLGPQETQYF. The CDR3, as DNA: TGCGCCAGCAGCTTGGGCCCCCAAGAGACCCAGTACTTC.

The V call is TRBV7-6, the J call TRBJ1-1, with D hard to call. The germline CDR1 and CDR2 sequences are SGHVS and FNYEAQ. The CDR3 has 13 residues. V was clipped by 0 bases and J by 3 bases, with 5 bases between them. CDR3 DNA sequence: TGTGCCAGCAGCTTAGCGTTTTACACTGAAGCTTTCTTT. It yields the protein CASSLAFYTEAFF. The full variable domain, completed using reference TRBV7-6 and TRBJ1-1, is GAGVSQSPRYKVTKRGQDVALRCDPISGHVSLYWYRQALGQGPEFLTYFNYEAQQDKSGLPNDRFSAERPEGSISTLTIQRTEQRDSAMYRCASSLAFYTEAFFGQGTRLTVV.

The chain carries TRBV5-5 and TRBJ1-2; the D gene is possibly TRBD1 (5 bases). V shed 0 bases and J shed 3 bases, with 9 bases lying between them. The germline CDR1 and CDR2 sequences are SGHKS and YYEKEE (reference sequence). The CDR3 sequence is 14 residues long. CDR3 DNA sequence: TGTGCCAGCAGCTTGGCCTGGGGGGACTATGGCTACACCTTC. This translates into CASSLAWGDYGYTF. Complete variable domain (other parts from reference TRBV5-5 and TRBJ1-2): DAGVTQSPTHLIKTRGQQVTLRCSPISGHKSVSWYQQVLGQGPQFIFQYYEKEERGRGNFPDRFSARQFPNYSSELNVNALLLGDSALYLCASSLAWGDYGYTFGSGTRLTVV.

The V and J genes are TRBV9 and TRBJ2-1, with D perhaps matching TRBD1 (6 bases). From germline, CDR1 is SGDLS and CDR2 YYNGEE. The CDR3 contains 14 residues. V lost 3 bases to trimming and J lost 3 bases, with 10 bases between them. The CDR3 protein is CASSAGQNYNEQFF. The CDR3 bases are TGTGCCAGCAGCGCTGGACAGAACTACAATGAGCAGTTCTTC.

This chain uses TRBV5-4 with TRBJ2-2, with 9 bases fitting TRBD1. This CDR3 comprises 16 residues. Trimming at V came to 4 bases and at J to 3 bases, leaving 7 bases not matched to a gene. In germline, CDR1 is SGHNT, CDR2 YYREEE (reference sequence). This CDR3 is CASSPGGQGHTGELFF. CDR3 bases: TGTGCCAGCAGCCCGGGGGGACAGGGCCACACCGGGGAGCTGTTTTTT. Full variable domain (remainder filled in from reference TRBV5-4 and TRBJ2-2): ETGVTQSPTHLIKTRGQQVTLRCSSQSGHNTVSWYQQALGQGPQFIFQYYREEENGRGNFPPRFSGLQFPNYSSELNVNALELDDSALYLCASSPGGQGHTGELFFGEGSRLTVL.

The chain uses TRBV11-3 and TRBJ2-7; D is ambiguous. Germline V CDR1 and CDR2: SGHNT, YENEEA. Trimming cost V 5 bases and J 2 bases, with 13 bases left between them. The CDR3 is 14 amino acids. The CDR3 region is CASSPSRSPYEQYF. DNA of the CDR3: TGTGCCAGCAGCCCGTCTAGAAGCCCCTACGAGCAGTACTTC.

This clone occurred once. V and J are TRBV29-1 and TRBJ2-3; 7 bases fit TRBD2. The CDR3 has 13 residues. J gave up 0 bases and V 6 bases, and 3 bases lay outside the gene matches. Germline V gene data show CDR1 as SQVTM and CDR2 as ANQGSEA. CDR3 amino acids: CSVGEGSTDTQYF. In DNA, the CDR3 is TGCAGCGTGGGGGAGGGTAGCACAGATACGCAGTATTTT.

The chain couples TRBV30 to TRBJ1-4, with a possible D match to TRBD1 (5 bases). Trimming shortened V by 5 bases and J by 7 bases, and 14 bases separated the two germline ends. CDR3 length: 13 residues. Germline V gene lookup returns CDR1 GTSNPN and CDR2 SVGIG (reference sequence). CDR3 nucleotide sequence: TGTGCCTGGGCGATTTGGGACGGTGAAAAACTGTTTTTT. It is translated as CAWAIWDGEKLFF.

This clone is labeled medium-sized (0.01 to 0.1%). The CDR3 protein is CASREDSSYNEQFF. Written as DNA, the CDR3 is TGTGCCAGCAGGGAGGACAGTTCCTACAATGAGCAGTTCTTC. The chain is built from TRBV7-8 and TRBJ2-1; D may be TRBD1 (6 bases). Germline V gene data show CDR1 as SGHVS and CDR2 as FQNEAQ. The CDR3 spans 14 residues. V shed 6 bases and J shed 1 base, with 10 bases lying between them.

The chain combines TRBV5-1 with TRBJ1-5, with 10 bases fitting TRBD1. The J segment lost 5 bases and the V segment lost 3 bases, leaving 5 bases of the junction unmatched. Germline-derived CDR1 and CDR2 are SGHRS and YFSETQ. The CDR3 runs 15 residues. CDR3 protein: CASSYSGQGYQPQHF. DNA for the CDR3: TGCGCCAGCAGCTACTCGGGACAGGGGTATCAGCCCCAGCATTTT.

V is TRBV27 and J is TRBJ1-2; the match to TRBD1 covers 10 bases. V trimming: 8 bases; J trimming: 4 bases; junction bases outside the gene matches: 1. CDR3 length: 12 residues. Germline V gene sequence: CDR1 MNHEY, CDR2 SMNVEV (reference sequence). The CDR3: CASRDRGYGYTF. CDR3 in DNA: TGTGCCAGCCGGGACAGGGGCTATGGCTACACCTTC.

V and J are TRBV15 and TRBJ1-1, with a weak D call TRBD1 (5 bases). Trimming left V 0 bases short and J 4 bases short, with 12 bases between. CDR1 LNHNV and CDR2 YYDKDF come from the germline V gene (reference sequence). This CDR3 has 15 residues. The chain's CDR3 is CATSRDPGPGTEAFF. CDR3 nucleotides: TGTGCCACCAGCAGAGACCCGGGGCCCGGCACTGAAGCTTTCTTT.

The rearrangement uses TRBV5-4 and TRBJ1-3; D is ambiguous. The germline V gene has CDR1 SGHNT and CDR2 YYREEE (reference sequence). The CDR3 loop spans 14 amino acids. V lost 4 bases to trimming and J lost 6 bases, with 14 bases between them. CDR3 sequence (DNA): TGTGCCAGCAGCCCAAAAGGAGAGCCAAACACCATATATTTT. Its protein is CASSPKGEPNTIYF.

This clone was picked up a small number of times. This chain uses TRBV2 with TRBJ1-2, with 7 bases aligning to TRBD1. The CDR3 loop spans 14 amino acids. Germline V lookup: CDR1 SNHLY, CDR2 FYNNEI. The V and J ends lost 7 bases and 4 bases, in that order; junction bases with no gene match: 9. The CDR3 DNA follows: TGTGCCAGCATTCGGCAGGGGGATTTCTATGGCTACACCTTC. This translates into CASIRQGDFYGYTF.

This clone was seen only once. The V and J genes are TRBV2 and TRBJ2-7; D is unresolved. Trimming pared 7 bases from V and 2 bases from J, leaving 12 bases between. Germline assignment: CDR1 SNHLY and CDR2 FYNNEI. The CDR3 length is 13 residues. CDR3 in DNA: TGTGCCAGCAAGAAAGAGGCCCCCTACGAGCAGTACTTC. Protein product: CASKKEAPYEQYF.

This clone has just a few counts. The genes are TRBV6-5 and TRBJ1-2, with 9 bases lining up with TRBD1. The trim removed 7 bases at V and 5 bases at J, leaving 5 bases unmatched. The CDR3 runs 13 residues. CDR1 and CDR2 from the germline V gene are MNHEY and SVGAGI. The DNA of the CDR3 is TGTGCCAGCAAAGGGACAGGGAAGTATGGCTACACCTTC. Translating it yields CASKGTGKYGYTF.

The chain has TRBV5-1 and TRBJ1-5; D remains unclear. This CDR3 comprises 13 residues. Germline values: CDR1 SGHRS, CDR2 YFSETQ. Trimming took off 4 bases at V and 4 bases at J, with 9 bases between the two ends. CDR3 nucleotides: TGCGCCAGCAGCGTAGAGGGAAATCAGCCCCAGCATTTT. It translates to CASSVEGNQPQHF.

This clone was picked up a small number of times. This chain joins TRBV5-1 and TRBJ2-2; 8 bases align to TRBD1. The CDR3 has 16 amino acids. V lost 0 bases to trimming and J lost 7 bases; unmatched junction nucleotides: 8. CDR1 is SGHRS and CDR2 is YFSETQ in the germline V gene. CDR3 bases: TGCGCCAGCAGCTTGGATGTGACAGGGGTGGTCGGGGAGCTGTTTTTT. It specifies CASSLDVTGVVGELFF.

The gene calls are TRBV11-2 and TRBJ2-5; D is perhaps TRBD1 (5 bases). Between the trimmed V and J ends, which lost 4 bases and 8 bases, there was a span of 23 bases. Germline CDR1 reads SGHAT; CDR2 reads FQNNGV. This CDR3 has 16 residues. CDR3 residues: CASSSRTQLRAPTQYF. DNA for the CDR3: TGTGCCAGCAGCTCGCGGACACAATTAAGGGCCCCAACCCAGTACTTC. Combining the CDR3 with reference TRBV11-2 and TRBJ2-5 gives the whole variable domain EAGVAQSPRYKIIEKRQSVAFWCNPISGHATLYWYQQILGQGPKLLIQFQNNGVVDDSQLPKDRFSAERLKGVDSTLKIQPAKLEDSAVYLCASSSRTQLRAPTQYFGPGTRLLVL.

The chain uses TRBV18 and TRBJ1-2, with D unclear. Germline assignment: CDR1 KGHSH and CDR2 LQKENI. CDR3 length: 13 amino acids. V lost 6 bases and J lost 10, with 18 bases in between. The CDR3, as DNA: TGTGCCAGCTCCCCCCTCGGTCAGGAGGTCTACACCTTC. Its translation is CASSPLGQEVYTF.

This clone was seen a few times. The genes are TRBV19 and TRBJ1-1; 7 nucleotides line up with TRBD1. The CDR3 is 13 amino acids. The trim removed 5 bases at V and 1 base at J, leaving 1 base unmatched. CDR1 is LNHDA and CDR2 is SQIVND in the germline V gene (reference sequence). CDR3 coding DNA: TGTGCCAGTAGTCGGACAGGGAACACTGAAGCTTTCTTT. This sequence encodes CASSRTGNTEAFF. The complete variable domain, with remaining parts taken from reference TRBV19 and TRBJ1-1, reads DGGITQSPKYLFRKEGQNVTLSCEQNLNHDAMYWYRQDPGQGLRLIYYSQIVNDFQKGDIAEGYSVSREKKESFPLTVTSAQKNPTAFYLCASSRTGNTEAFFGQGTRLTVV.

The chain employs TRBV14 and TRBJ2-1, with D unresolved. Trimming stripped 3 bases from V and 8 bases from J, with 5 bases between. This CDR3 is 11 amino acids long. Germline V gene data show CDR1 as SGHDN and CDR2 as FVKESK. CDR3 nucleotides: TGTGCCAGCAGCCAGGGCTATGAGCAGTTCTTC. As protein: CASSQGYEQFF.

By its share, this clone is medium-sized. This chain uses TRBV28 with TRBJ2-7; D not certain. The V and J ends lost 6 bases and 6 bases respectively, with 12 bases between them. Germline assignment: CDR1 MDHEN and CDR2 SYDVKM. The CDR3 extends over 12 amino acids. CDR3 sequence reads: CASRHRLGEQYF. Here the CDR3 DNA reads TGTGCCAGCAGGCACCGCTTGGGCGAGCAGTACTTC.